The TCR beta chain under discussion was sequenced for a study of cytomegalovirus exposure and HLA in healthy donors. The CDR3 runs 12 residues. After removal of 6 bases from V and 4 bases from J, the junction contained 2 bases not matched to a gene. Germline V CDR1 and CDR2: MNHNY, SVGAGI (reference sequence). This table comes from immunoSEQ multiplex PCR, and its TCRdb copy is limited to in-frame clones, with some not included. Of just over 20,000 clones listed, 95% to 97% are singletons. This clone turned up a few times. The rearrangement uses TRBV6-6 and TRBJ1-1, with 7 bases that match TRBD1. The sample was PBMCs. The TCR comes from a man aged 25 to 40 in good health and CMV-seropositive. The CDR3: CASSWDSTEAFF. CDR3 sequence (DNA): TGTGCCAGCAGCTGGGACAGCACTGAAGCTTTCTTT.